These T cell receptor beta chains were read from a single sample in a study of cytomegalovirus exposure and HLA in healthy donors. Repertoires were generated with immunoSEQ multiplex PCR, while TCRdb's copy carries only in-frame clones and drops some. The top ten hold roughly 9% of the sample, which has more than 60,000 clones, approximately 80% seen once. Sequencing used PBMCs. The receptors here all came from a middle-aged woman in good health and CMV-seropositive. The CDR3 runs from the conserved cysteine through the conserved F or W.

v_call,j_call,cdr3_aa
TRBV6-5,TRBJ2-2,CASSYGLATGELFF
TRBV10-3,TRBJ1-4,CAISERTTSGGEKLFF
TRBV7-9,TRBJ1-2,CASSLAGQGALNYGYTF
TRBV11-2,TRBJ2-5,CASSPPGSRVFETQYF
TRBV2,TRBJ2-1,CASKQGEQGEQFF
TRBV28,TRBJ2-1,CASSPLSSHLYNEQFF
TRBV5-6,TRBJ1-2,CASRVDRFYGYTF
TRBV2,TRBJ2-1,CASTSTGTGAYNEQFF
TRBV5-1,TRBJ2-5,CASSFADSQETQYF
TRBV6-5,TRBJ2-5,CASSYFPGGNQETQYF
TRBV25-1,TRBJ2-2,CASRGREAGTGELFF
TRBV5-1,TRBJ2-3,CASSPGASTDTQYF
TRBV6-6,TRBJ2-7,CANSSQGNYEQYF
TRBV7-2,TRBJ2-5,CASSRGGKETQYF
TRBV9,TRBJ2-2,CASSTPGRGSTGELFF
TRBV28,TRBJ2-5,CASSSGQGAIQETQYF
TRBV27,TRBJ1-3,CASKQVQSGNTIYF
TRBV29-1,TRBJ1-1,CSVRGGGNTEAFF
TRBV7-3,TRBJ1-1,CASSPNTGGPEAFF
TRBV9,TRBJ2-1,CASSVGWGQSSYNEQFF
TRBV30,TRBJ1-6,CAWSEGALVSPLHF
TRBV11-3,TRBJ2-1,CASSPRTGSYNEQFF
TRBV20-1,TRBJ2-3,CSASFRDTQYF
TRBV5-1,TRBJ2-3,CASSPRQGSSSDTQYF
TRBV6-5,TRBJ1-1,CASSYGTRGTEAFF
TRBV7-9,TRBJ2-3,CASSLTAGISTDTQYF
TRBV5-3,TRBJ1-5,CARRAQGAGQPRHF
TRBV27,TRBJ1-1,CASSLQAPDHTEAFF
TRBV28,TRBJ1-1,CASSWGQVGTEAFF
TRBV7-9,TRBJ2-5,CASSLGLAQKETQYF
TRBV5-5,TRBJ2-2,CASSFIGGYGELFF
TRBV28,TRBJ2-1,CASTTPLSGPNSYNEQFF
TRBV28,TRBJ2-7,CASSSGGAKNEQYF
TRBV6-4,TRBJ2-1,CASSLGLGREQFF
TRBV19,TRBJ1-1,CASSIGNSAFF
TRBV30,TRBJ1-4,CAWTAGPEGEKLFF
TRBV5-6,TRBJ2-3,CASSWGGGDTQYF
TRBV6-1,TRBJ1-2,CASSEDWEYGYTF
TRBV5-4,TRBJ1-4,CASSETQVTGVEKLFF
TRBV7-9,TRBJ2-3,CASNDRAPDTQYF
TRBV5-6,TRBJ2-3,CASSPWIAGGTDTQYF
TRBV5-5,TRBJ1-4,CASRSPQGAQTNEKLFF
TRBV6-1,TRBJ2-1,CASRPEGEQFF
TRBV5-4,TRBJ2-7,CASSPSLGISYEQYF
TRBV28,TRBJ2-2,CATTAGPGELFF
TRBV28,TRBJ2-3,CASSGLAADTQYF